Following are 6 T cell receptor beta chains from one sample sequenced in a study of T cell repertoires in cytomegalovirus infection. A single record per CDR3 protein comes from TCRdb applying MiXCR to the reads. The sample yields more than 200,000 distinct CDR3 sequences, roughly 10% seen once. Sequenced: PBMCs. These receptors all stem from a human donor in good health (CMV status not recorded). Some clones in this sample may be carry-over from other donors' samples.

This clonotype was recorded many times. The rearrangement links TRBV28 to TRBJ2-3; TRBD2 aligns across 7 bases. The V and J ends lost 7 bases and 8 bases, in that order; junction bases with no gene match: 12. Germline V gives CDR1 MDHEN, CDR2 SYDVKM. This CDR3 has 14 residues. The CDR3 DNA reads as TGTGCCAGCACCCTGACTAGCTGGCGGAGTACGCAGTATTTT. It yields the protein CASTLTSWRSTQYF. Filled out from reference TRBV28 and TRBJ2-3, the complete variable domain reads DVKVTQSSRYLVKRTGEKVFLECVQDMDHENMFWYRQDPGLGLRLIYFSYDVKMKEKGDIPEGYSVSREKKERFSLILESASTNQTSMYLCASTLTSWRSTQYFGPGTRLTVL.

This clonotype has just a few counts. The chain carries TRBV3-1 and TRBJ2-3; D gene uncertain. There are 14 residues in the CDR3. V was shortened by 5 bases and J by 4 bases, with 13 bases between the two germline ends. Germline lookup yields CDR1 LGHDT and CDR2 YNNKEL (reference sequence). The CDR3 DNA reads as TGTGCCAGCAGCTCCAGGACCCGGTCAGATACGCAGTATTTT. Amino acid sequence: CASSSRTRSDTQYF.

In its sample, this clonotype was seen many times. The chain carries TRBV7-2 and TRBJ2-4, with D perhaps matching TRBD1 (6 bases). Germline V lookup: CDR1 SGHTA, CDR2 FQGNSA. The ends were cut back, 5 bases at V and 0 bases at J, with 14 bases in the middle. This CDR3 is 16 amino acids long. The CDR3 sequence is CASSTRQDLAKNIQYF. In DNA, the CDR3 is TGTGCCAGCAGCACCCGACAGGACTTAGCCAAAAACATTCAGTACTTC.

This clonotype was recorded at least ten times. The chain carries TRBV7-2 and TRBJ1-6, with unresolved D. The germline V gene has CDR1 SGHTA and CDR2 FQGNSA. Trimming shortened V by 0 bases and J by 7 bases, and 13 bases separated the two germline ends. The CDR3 runs to 16 residues. DNA of the CDR3: TGTGCCAGCAGCTTAGCCGGCTGGGGAGGAAATTCACCCCTCCACTTT. Translation: CASSLAGWGGNSPLHF.

This clonotype was detected ten times or more. This chain connects TRBV7-2 to TRBJ1-3; 7 bases line up with TRBD1. Per the germline V gene, CDR1 is SGHTA and CDR2 is FQGNSA. The CDR3 length is 17 residues. V dropped 5 bases and J dropped 0; count of bases not matched to a gene: 10. The CDR3 DNA reads TGTGCCAGCAGCACTAAACAGGGGTCCCTCTCTGGAAACACCATATATTTT. Protein: CASSTKQGSLSGNTIYF.

This clonotype showed up many times. The J gene is TRBJ1-2, the V gene TRBV7-2; D is perhaps TRBD1 (5 bases). The CDR3 loop spans 14 amino acids. The ends were cut back, 4 bases at V and 6 bases at J, with 15 bases in the middle. Germline lookup yields CDR1 SGHTA and CDR2 FQGNSA. The CDR3 DNA follows: TGTGCCAGCAGCTCCCCCGTTCGGGGGAATGGCTACACCTTC. Translation: CASSSPVRGNGYTF. The full variable domain, in which reference TRBV7-2 and TRBJ1-2 provide the parts outside the CDR3, is GAGVSQSPSNKVTEKGKDVELRCDPISGHTALYWYRQSLGQGLEFLIYFQGNSAPDKSGLPSDRFSAERTGGSVSTLTIQRTQQEDSAVYLCASSSPVRGNGYTFGSGTRLTVV.